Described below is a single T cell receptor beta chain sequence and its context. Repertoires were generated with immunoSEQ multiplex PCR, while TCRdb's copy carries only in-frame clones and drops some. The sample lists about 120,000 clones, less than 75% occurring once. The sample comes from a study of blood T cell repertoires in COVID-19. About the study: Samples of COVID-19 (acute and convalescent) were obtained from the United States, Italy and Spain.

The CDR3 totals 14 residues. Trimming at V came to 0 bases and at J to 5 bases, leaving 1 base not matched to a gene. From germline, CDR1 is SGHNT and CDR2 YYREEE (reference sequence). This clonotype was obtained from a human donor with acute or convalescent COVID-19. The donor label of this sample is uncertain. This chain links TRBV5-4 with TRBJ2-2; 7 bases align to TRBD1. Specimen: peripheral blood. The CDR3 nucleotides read TGTGCCAGCAGCTTGGCAGGGGGTACCGGGGAGCTGTTTTTT. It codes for CASSLAGGTGELFF.